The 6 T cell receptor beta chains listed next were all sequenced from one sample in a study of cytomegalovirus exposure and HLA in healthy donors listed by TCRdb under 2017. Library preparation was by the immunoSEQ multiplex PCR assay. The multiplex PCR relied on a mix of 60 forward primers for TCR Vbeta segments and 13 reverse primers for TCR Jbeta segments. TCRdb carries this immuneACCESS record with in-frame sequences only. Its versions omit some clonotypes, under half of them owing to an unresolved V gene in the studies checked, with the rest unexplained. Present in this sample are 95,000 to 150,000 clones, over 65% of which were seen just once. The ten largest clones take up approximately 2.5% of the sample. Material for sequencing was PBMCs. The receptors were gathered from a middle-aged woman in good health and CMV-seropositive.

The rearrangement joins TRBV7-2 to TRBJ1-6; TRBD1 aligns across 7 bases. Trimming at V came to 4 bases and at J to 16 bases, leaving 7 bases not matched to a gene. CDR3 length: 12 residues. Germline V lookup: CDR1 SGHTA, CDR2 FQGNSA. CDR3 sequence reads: CASSSLGQILHF. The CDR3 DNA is TGTGCCAGCAGCTCCTTGGGACAGATACTCCACTTT.

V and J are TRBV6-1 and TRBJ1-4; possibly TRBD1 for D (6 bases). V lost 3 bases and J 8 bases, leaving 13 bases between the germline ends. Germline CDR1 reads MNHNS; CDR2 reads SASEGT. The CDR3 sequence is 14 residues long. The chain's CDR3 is CASSDLGAGEKLFF. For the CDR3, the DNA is TGTGCCAGCAGTGATCTGGGGGCCGGAGAAAAACTGTTTTTT.

CDR3 sequence reads: CASSQAGIGNTIYF. The DNA for the CDR3 is TGTGCCAGCAGCCAAGCGGGTATTGGAAACACCATATATTTT. The chain couples TRBV7-8 to TRBJ1-3, with no clear D. CDR3 length equals 14 residues. Per the germline V gene, CDR1 is SGHVS and CDR2 is FQNEAQ. Deletions cut 5 bases from V and 3 bases from J, with 11 bases between.

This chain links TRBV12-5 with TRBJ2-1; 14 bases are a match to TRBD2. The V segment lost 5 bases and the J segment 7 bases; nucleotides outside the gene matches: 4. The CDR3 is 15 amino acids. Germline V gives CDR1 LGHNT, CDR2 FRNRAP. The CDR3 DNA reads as TGTGCTAGTGGTCACGGGACTAGCGGGAGTAATGAGCAGTTCTTC. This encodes CASGHGTSGSNEQFF. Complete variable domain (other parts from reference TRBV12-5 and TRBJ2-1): DARVTQTPRHKVTEMGQEVTMRCQPILGHNTVFWYRQTMMQGLELLAYFRNRAPLDDSGMPKDRFSAEMPDATLATLKIQPSEPRDSAVYFCASGHGTSGSNEQFFGPGTRLTVL.

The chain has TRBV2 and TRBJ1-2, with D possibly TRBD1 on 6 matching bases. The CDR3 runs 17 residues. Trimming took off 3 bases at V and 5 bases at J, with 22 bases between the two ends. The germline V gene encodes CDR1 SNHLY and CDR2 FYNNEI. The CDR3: CASSERGPDKRGYGYTF. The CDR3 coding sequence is TGTGCCAGCAGTGAGAGGGGCCCTGATAAGAGGGGGTATGGCTACACCTTC. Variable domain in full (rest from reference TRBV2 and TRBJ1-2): EPEVTQTPSHQVTQMGQEVILRCVPISNHLYFYWYRQILGQKVEFLVSFYNNEISEKSEIFDDQFSVERPDGSNFTLKIRSTKLEDSAMYFCASSERGPDKRGYGYTFGSGTRLTVV.

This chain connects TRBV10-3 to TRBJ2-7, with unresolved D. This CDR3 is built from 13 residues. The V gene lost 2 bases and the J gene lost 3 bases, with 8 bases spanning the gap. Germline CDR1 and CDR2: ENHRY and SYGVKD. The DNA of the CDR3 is TGTGCCATCAGTGAGGCCTATGGCTACGAGCAGTACTTC. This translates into CAISEAYGYEQYF.